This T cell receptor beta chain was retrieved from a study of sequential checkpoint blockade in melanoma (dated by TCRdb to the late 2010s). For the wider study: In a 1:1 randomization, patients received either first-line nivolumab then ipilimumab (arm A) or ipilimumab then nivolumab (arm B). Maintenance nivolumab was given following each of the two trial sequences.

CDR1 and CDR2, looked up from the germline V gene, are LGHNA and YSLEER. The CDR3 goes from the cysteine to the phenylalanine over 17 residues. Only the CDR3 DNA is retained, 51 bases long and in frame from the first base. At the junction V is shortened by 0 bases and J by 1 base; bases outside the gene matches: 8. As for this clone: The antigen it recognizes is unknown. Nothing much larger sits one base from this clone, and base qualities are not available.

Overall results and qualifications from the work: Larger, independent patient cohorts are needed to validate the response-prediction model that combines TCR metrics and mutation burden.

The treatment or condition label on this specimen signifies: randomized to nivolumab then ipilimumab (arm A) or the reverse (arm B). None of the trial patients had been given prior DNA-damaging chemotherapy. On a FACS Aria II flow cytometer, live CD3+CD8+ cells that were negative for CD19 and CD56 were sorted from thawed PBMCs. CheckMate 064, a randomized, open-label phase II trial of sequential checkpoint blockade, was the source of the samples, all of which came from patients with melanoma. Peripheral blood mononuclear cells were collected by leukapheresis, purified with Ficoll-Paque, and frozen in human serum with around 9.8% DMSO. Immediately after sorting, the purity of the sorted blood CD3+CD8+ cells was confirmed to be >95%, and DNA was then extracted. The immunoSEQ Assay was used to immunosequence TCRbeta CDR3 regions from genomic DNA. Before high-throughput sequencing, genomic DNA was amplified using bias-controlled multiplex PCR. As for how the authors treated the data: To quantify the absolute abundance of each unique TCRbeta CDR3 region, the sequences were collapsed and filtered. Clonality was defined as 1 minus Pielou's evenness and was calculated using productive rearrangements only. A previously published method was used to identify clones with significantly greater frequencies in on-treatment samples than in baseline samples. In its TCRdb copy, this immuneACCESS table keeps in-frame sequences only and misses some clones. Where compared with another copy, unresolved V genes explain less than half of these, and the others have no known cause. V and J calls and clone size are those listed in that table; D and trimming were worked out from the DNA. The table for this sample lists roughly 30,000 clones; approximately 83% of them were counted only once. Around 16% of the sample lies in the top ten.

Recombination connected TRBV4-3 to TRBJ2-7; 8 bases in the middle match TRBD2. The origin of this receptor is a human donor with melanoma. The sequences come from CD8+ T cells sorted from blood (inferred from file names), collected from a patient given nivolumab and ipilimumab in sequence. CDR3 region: CASSQDPVAGSSYEQYF. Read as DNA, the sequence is TGCGCCAGCAGCCAAGATCCGGTAGCGGGGTCATCCTACGAGCAGTACTTC.